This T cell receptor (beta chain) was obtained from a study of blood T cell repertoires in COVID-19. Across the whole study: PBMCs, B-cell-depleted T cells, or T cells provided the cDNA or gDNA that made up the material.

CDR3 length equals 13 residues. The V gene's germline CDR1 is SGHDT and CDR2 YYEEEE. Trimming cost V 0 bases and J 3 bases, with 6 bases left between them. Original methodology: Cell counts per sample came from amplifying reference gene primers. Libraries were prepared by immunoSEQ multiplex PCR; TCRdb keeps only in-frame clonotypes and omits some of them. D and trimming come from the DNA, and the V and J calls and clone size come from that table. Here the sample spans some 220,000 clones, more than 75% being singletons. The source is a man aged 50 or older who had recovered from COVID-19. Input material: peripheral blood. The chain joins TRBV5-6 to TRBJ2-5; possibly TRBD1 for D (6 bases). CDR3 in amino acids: CASSLGTEETQYF. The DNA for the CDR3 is TGTGCCAGCAGCTTGGGGACAGAAGAGACCCAGTACTTC.